These 18 T cell receptor beta chains were sequenced from one sample in a study of T-cell reconstitution after alpha-beta-depleted transplantation in children. The library targeted TCRbeta and was prepared with unique molecular identifiers. TCRdb reprocessed the PCR reads with MiXCR, giving one entry per CDR3 protein. The sample includes 200,000 to 250,000 distinct CDR3 sequences, roughly a tenth seen only once; the top ten take over 25%. Source: PBMCs, taken before TCRalphabeta/CD19-depleted stem cell transplant. The receptors come from a child less than two years old with acute myeloid leukemia, due to receive a stem cell transplant.

At least ten counts were recorded for this clonotype. The chain links TRBV7-2 to TRBJ2-1; TRBD2 matches at 11 bases. Germline loops: CDR1 SGHTA, CDR2 FQGNSA. This CDR3 has 15 residues. J was trimmed by 9 bases and V by 7 bases; bases with no gene match: 11. The CDR3 spells CASILTSGIDGEQFF. The CDR3 coding sequence is TGTGCCAGCATCCTGACTAGCGGGATTGATGGTGAGCAGTTCTTC.

This clonotype was picked up many times. This rearrangement joins TRBV27 to TRBJ1-1; D remains unclear. CDR3 length equals 12 residues. Germline-derived CDR1 and CDR2 are MNHEY and SMNVEV (reference sequence). With 5 bases removed from V and 0 bases from J, the gap between germline ends came to 4 bases. CDR3 sequence: CASSGVNTEAFF. Written as DNA, the CDR3 is TGTGCCAGCAGTGGGGTGAACACTGAAGCTTTCTTT.

This clonotype was seen repeatedly, ten times or more. Given a much more abundant clone one base away, this may be a read error. This chain connects TRBV6-5 to TRBJ2-7; D gene uncertain. The CDR3 covers 11 residues. Germline V lookup: CDR1 MNHEY, CDR2 SVGAGI. V lost 2 bases to trimming and J lost 5 bases, with 4 bases between them. CDR3 DNA sequence: TGTGCCAGCAGTTACGGCGACGAGCAGTACTTC. Translation: CASSYGDEQYF.

The rearrangement links TRBV9 to TRBJ2-1, with 10 bases lining up with TRBD2. This CDR3 region has 16 residues. Germline CDR1 is SGDLS and CDR2 is YYNGEE. The V gene end was trimmed by 0 bases and the J gene end by 6 bases; junction bases not matched to a gene: 6. The CDR3 coding sequence is TGTGCCAGCAGCGTAGGGATTCTAGCGGGGGTCAATGAGCAGTTCTTC. Residues: CASSVGILAGVNEQFF.

This clonotype was observed many times. The J gene is TRBJ2-5, the V gene TRBV19, with D perhaps given as TRBD1 or TRBD2 (5 bases each). This CDR3 has 14 residues. The V and J ends lost 4 bases and 6 bases respectively, with 15 bases between them. The germline V gene encodes CDR1 LNHDA and CDR2 SQIVND (reference sequence). DNA of the CDR3: TGTGCCAGTAGTACGGGACCTTTTGGGAAGACCCAGTACTTC. Its translation: CASSTGPFGKTQYF. Full variable domain (remainder filled in from reference TRBV19 and TRBJ2-5): DGGITQSPKYLFRKEGQNVTLSCEQNLNHDAMYWYRQDPGQGLRLIYYSQIVNDFQKGDIAEGYSVSREKKESFPLTVTSAQKNPTAFYLCASSTGPFGKTQYFGPGTRLLVL.

This chain connects TRBV28 to TRBJ1-1; D call uncertain. The CDR3 length is 15 residues. CDR1 MDHEN and CDR2 SYDVKM come from the germline V gene. Trimming pared 5 bases from V and 0 bases from J, leaving 13 bases between. The CDR3 loop is CASSGVLGVNTEAFF. The CDR3 coding sequence is TGTGCCAGCAGTGGGGTATTGGGCGTGAACACTGAAGCTTTCTTT.

Many counts were recorded for this clonotype. This sequence joins TRBV12-3 or TRBV12-4 and TRBJ1-1; TRBD1 might be the D (6 bases). This CDR3 spans 14 amino acids. Trimming removed 4 bases from V and 3 bases from J, with 12 bases in between. DNA for the CDR3: TGTGCCAGCAGTTACGGACAGTGGCACACTGAAGCTTTCTTT. Protein product: CASSYGQWHTEAFF.

There are many counts of this clonotype. The rearrangement uses TRBV28 and TRBJ1-3, with D possibly being TRBD1 (6 bases). The V and J ends lost 6 bases and 3 bases respectively, with 24 bases between them. Germline lookup yields CDR1 MDHEN and CDR2 SYDVKM. This CDR3 region has 18 residues. CDR3 sequence: CASSRIIANRVGGNTIYF. The CDR3 nucleotides read TGTGCCAGCAGCCGCATAATCGCGAACAGGGTGGGTGGAAACACCATATATTTT. Full variable domain (outside the CDR3, taken from reference TRBV28 and TRBJ1-3): DVKVTQSSRYLVKRTGEKVFLECVQDMDHENMFWYRQDPGLGLRLIYFSYDVKMKEKGDIPEGYSVSREKKERFSLILESASTNQTSMYLCASSRIIANRVGGNTIYFGEGSWLTVV.

This clonotype was observed many times. The chain employs TRBV5-5 and TRBJ2-1; either TRBD1 or TRBD2 may fit D (7 bases each). CDR1 and CDR2 from the germline V gene are SGHKS and YYEKEE (reference sequence). This CDR3 is 18 amino acids long. V was cut by 0 bases and J by 3 bases, with 19 bases left in between. The CDR3 DNA reads as TGTGCCAGCAGCTTGGAAGACAGGGCGAGGGGGGGCTACAATGAGCAGTTCTTC. This codes for CASSLEDRARGGYNEQFF.

This clonotype has a count of ten or more. CDR3 protein: CSAVDPGTGSFEQYF. CDR3 nucleotides: TGCAGTGCAGTCGACCCCGGGACAGGCTCTTTCGAGCAGTACTTC. This chain uses TRBV20-1 with TRBJ2-7; TRBD1 aligns across 8 bases. Losses at the gene ends were 6 bases for V and 6 bases for J; bases not matched to a gene: 16. CDR1 DFQATT and CDR2 SNEGSKA come from the germline V gene (reference sequence). CDR3 length: 15 residues.

The chain carries TRBV4-2 and TRBJ2-7; 10 nucleotides line up with TRBD1. The CDR3 contains 18 residues. CDR1 and CDR2 from the germline V gene are LGHNA and YNFKEQ. J lost 2 bases, V lost 4 bases, and 14 bases had no gene match. CDR3 sequence: CASSPGQGVRPAAYEQYF. The CDR3 nucleotides are TGTGCCAGCAGCCCTGGACAGGGGGTTCGTCCGGCAGCCTACGAGCAGTACTTC.

In this sample, this clonotype turned up many times. The J gene is TRBJ2-5, the V gene TRBV5-4; 7 bases agree with TRBD2. V was pared by 2 bases and J by 5 bases, with 6 bases of the junction left unmatched. The CDR3 contains 14 residues. CDR1 is SGHNT, CDR2 YYREEE, per germline (reference sequence). The CDR3 sequence: CASSFPGLVETQYF. CDR3 in DNA: TGTGCCAGCAGCTTCCCCGGACTAGTCGAGACCCAGTACTTC.

This clonotype appeared many times. J is TRBJ1-6 and V is TRBV12-3 or TRBV12-4; D is unresolved. V was shortened by 3 bases and J by 6 bases, with 3 bases between the two germline ends. This CDR3 has 12 residues. The CDR3 protein is CASSFPNSPLHF. CDR3 bases: TGTGCCAGCAGTTTTCCTAATTCACCCCTCCACTTT.

This clonotype was recorded at least ten times. The rearrangement links TRBV10-3 to TRBJ2-4; the D is unclear. Between the trimmed V and J ends, which lost 2 bases and 4 bases, there was a span of 6 bases. The CDR3 has 13 residues. Germline V gene data show CDR1 as ENHRY and CDR2 as SYGVKD. CDR3 region: CAISESQKNIQYF. The CDR3, as DNA: TGTGCCATCAGTGAGAGTCAGAAAAACATTCAGTACTTC.

In this sample, this clonotype turned up many times. The rearrangement links TRBV7-2 to TRBJ1-2, with a weak D call TRBD1 (6 bases). CDR3 length equals 13 residues. Germline CDR1 SGHTA, CDR2 FQGNSA. The V end was cut by 3 bases, the J end by 3 bases, with 8 bases between. The CDR3 nucleotides are TGTGCCAGCAGCTTCCAGGGGTACTATGGCTACACCTTC. As protein: CASSFQGYYGYTF.

This clonotype was observed many times. V and J are TRBV5-1 and TRBJ1-1; tentative D call: TRBD1 (6 bases). Per the germline V gene, CDR1 is SGHRS and CDR2 is YFSETQ. Trimming removed 9 bases at V and 5 bases at J, with 17 bases between. The CDR3 contains 13 residues. CDR3 sequence (DNA): TGCGCCACCCTCGGGGGCGAAAGAACTGAAGCTTTCTTT. As protein: CATLGGERTEAFF.

This clonotype came up many times. This chain connects TRBV12-3 or TRBV12-4 to TRBJ2-7; D is perhaps TRBD2 (7 bases). Trimming shortened V by 6 bases and J by 0 bases, and 15 bases separated the two germline ends. There are 15 residues in the CDR3. CDR3 DNA sequence: TGTGCCAGCAGGTGGGGGAGGGGGAGCTCCTACGAGCAGTACTTC. Amino acid sequence: CASRWGRGSSYEQYF.

The chain combines TRBV5-1 with TRBJ1-2; no firm D call. Trimming left V 2 bases short and J 6 bases short, with 11 bases between. Germline-derived CDR1 and CDR2 are SGHRS and YFSETQ. This CDR3 is built from 13 residues. CDR3 DNA sequence: TGCGCCAGCAGCTTCGACTTAACGGATGGCTACACCTTC. Translating it yields CASSFDLTDGYTF.